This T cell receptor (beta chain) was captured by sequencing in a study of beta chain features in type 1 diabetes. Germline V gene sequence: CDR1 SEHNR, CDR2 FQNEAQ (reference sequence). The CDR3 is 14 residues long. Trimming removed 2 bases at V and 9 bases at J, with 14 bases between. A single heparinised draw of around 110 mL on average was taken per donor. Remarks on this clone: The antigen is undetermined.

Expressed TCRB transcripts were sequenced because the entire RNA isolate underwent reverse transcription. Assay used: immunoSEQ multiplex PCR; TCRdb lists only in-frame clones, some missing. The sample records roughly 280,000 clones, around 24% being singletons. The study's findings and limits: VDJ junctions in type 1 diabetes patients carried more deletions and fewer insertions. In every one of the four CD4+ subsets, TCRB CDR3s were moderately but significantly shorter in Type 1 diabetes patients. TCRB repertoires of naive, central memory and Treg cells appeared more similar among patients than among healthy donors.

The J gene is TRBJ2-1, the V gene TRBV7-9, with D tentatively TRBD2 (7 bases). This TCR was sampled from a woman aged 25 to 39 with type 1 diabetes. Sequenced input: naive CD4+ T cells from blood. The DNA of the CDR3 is TGTGCCAGCAGCTTACCCACAAGGGGGGGTGAGCAGTTCTTC. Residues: CASSLPTRGGEQFF.